This passage covers 19 T cell receptor beta chains from one sample sequenced in a study of T-cell memory formation after mild COVID-19. TCRdb re-called the 5' RACE reads through MiXCR, storing one row per CDR3 protein. The sample contains about 240,000 distinct CDR3 sequences, over 8.5% of which appear only once. The sequenced material came from PBMCs or a T cell subset sorted from them (not recorded which). Receptors were obtained from a man between 18 and 29 years old who had mild COVID-19 (a few samples of this study predate the infection). Cell type and time point are not known.

This clonotype was recorded a few times. CDR3 amino acids: CAGRDSPGDEQFF. CDR3 coding DNA: TGTGCCGGCCGGGACTCCCCCGGCGATGAGCAGTTCTTC. The V call is TRBV10-3, the J call TRBJ2-1; TRBD2 is a possible D gene (6 bases). The V gene's germline CDR1 is ENHRY and CDR2 SYGVKD. This CDR3 has 13 amino acids. With 11 bases removed from V and 8 bases from J, the gap between germline ends came to 19 bases.

This clonotype came up a few times. The J gene is TRBJ2-1, the V gene TRBV29-1; D is perhaps TRBD1 or TRBD2 (6 bases each). The V gene lost 3 bases and the J gene lost 7 bases, with 25 bases spanning the gap. Per germline, CDR1 SQVTM and CDR2 ANQGSEA. The length of the CDR3 is 17 residues. CDR3 protein: CSVEDSRIRRGTNEQFF. In DNA, the CDR3 is TGCAGCGTTGAGGACAGCCGGATTCGTAGAGGGACTAATGAGCAGTTCTTC.

This clonotype was observed a few times. The V call is TRBV20-1, the J call TRBJ2-7; no clear D. The germline V and J ends were trimmed by 5 bases and 5 bases, with 16 bases remaining between them. From germline, CDR1 is DFQATT and CDR2 SNEGSKA (reference sequence). CDR3 size: 13 residues. The CDR3 loop is CSARTPLAHEQYV. In nucleotides, the CDR3 is TGCAGTGCTCGAACCCCCCTGGCCCACGAGCAGTACGTC.

In its sample, this clonotype was seen a few times. The chain is built from TRBV9 and TRBJ2-5; the D gene is possibly TRBD2 (5 bases). CDR3 size: 15 residues. Germline CDR1 SGDLS, CDR2 YYNGEE. V was cut by 6 bases and J by 1 base, with 16 bases left in between. The CDR3 loop reads CASTLAGELQETQYF. The CDR3 nucleotides are TGTGCCAGCACCTTAGCCGGGGAGCTCCAAGAGACCCAGTACTTC.

Many counts were recorded for this clonotype. The gene calls are TRBV7-9 and TRBJ2-3, with D possibly TRBD2 on 6 matching bases. The CDR3 totals 16 residues. Looked up from germline, CDR1 is SEHNR and CDR2 is FQNEAQ (reference sequence). V was shortened by 5 bases and J by 3 bases, with 18 bases between the two germline ends. The CDR3 loop reads CASSARRAGRTDTQYF. CDR3 coding DNA: TGTGCCAGCAGCGCAAGGAGGGCAGGAAGGACAGATACGCAGTATTTT.

The genes are TRBV4-3 and TRBJ2-3; 8 bases are a match to TRBD2. The ends lost 5 bases at V and 3 bases at J; junction bases unmatched: 7. This CDR3 has 15 residues. Germline V lookup: CDR1 LGHNA, CDR2 YSLEER. The DNA of the CDR3 is TGCGCCAGCAGCTACAACGGGGGGGCAACAGATACGCAGTATTTT. It codes for CASSYNGGATDTQYF.

In DNA form, the CDR3 reads TGCGCCAGCAGCCAAGATTGGGGGAGCGGTAATTCACCCCTCCACTTT. It codes for CASSQDWGSGNSPLHF. The V and J genes are TRBV4-3 and TRBJ1-6, with D possibly TRBD1 on 5 matching bases. The CDR3 sequence is 16 residues long. CDR1 is LGHNA and CDR2 is YSLEER in the germline V gene. The V end was cut by 0 bases, the J end by 6 bases, with 12 bases between.

This chain uses TRBV20-1 with TRBJ1-5; D gene unclear. This CDR3 has 12 residues. The ends were cut back, 5 bases at V and 0 bases at J, with 5 bases in the middle. Germline lookup yields CDR1 DFQATT and CDR2 SNEGSKA (reference sequence). The CDR3 nucleotides are TGCAGTGCTGGGTATAGCAATCAGCCCCAGCATTTT. It codes for CSAGYSNQPQHF.

V is TRBV5-1 and J is TRBJ1-2; D gene uncertain. The CDR3 runs to 12 residues. Trimming removed 4 bases from V and 7 bases from J, with 11 bases in between. Germline V CDR1 and CDR2: SGHRS, YFSETQ. CDR3 bases: TGCGCCAGCAGCCCTGGGGAGGGTGGCTACACCTTC. Protein: CASSPGEGGYTF.

CDR3 region: CASSYSNVRGFNQPQHF. CDR3 nucleotides: TGTGCCAGCAGTTACTCGAACGTCAGGGGATTCAATCAGCCCCAGCATTTT. The chain uses TRBV6-5 and TRBJ1-5; possibly TRBD1 for D (6 bases). Trimming shortened V by 0 bases and J by 3 bases, and 15 bases separated the two germline ends. CDR3 length: 17 residues. The germline gives CDR1 MNHEY, CDR2 SVGAGI.

This clonotype occurred a few times. The V call is TRBV7-2, the J call TRBJ2-2, with TRBD2 matching over 13 bases. J was trimmed by 3 bases and V by 5 bases; bases with no gene match: 9. This CDR3 spans 18 amino acids. Looked up from germline, CDR1 is SGHTA and CDR2 is FQGNSA. The CDR3 here is CASSLRLAGGPYTGELFF. CDR3 DNA sequence: TGTGCCAGCAGCCTCCGACTAGCGGGGGGACCCTACACCGGGGAGCTGTTTTTT.

This clonotype has more than one count but fewer than ten. The chain has TRBV5-5 and TRBJ1-5, with a weak D call TRBD1 (5 bases). With 2 bases removed from V and 3 bases from J, the gap between germline ends came to 9 bases. This CDR3 has 14 amino acids. CDR1 and CDR2 from the germline V gene are SGHKS and YYEKEE (reference sequence). CDR3 DNA sequence: TGTGCCAGCAGCTTTTGGGGACTCAATCAGCCCCAGCATTTT. Its protein product is CASSFWGLNQPQHF.

The gene calls are TRBV20-1 and TRBJ1-1, with D possibly being TRBD1 (5 bases). Trimming left V 3 bases short and J 3 bases short, with 11 bases between. The CDR3 length is 13 residues. Germline CDR1 and CDR2: DFQATT and SNEGSKA (reference sequence). The CDR3: CSASRGGDTEAFF. CDR3 nucleotides: TGCAGTGCTAGCCGGGGCGGGGACACTGAAGCTTTCTTT.

This chain joins TRBV4-1 and TRBJ2-1; TRBD1 matches 9 bases. The germline gives CDR1 MGHRA, CDR2 YSYEKL. Losses at the gene ends were 9 bases for V and 4 bases for J; bases not matched to a gene: 13. CDR3 length: 16 amino acids. Here the CDR3 reads CASRDRVYGVYNEQFF. CDR3 nucleotide sequence: TGCGCCAGTAGGGACAGGGTTTATGGGGTATACAATGAGCAGTTCTTC.

In this sample, this clonotype turned up a few times. J is TRBJ2-3 and V is TRBV7-3; TRBD2 might be the D (7 bases). Germline V CDR1 and CDR2: SGHTA, FQGTGA. V lost 2 bases and J lost 5, with 14 bases in between. The CDR3 consists of 15 residues. CDR3 sequence reads: CASSLVGGPGDTQYF. CDR3 coding DNA: TGTGCCAGCAGCTTAGTGGGGGGGCCCGGAGATACGCAGTATTTT.

This clonotype was detected only a few times. The chain joins TRBV10-3 to TRBJ1-2; D might be TRBD1 (5 bases). Germline V gene data show CDR1 as ENHRY and CDR2 as SYGVKD. Trimming shortened V by 2 bases and J by 3 bases, and 10 bases separated the two germline ends. The CDR3 length is 14 residues. The CDR3 loop reads CAISEQGVHYGYTF. The CDR3 DNA is TGTGCCATCAGTGAGCAGGGTGTGCACTATGGCTACACCTTC.

The chain combines TRBV2 with TRBJ2-1, with D possibly matching TRBD2 (6 bases). Trimming cost V 3 bases and J 4 bases, with 10 bases left between them. CDR3 length: 14 residues. Germline V gives CDR1 SNHLY, CDR2 FYNNEI. CDR3 nucleotide sequence: TGTGCCAGCAGTGATCTAGCGTGGTACAATGAGCAGTTCTTC. Amino acid sequence: CASSDLAWYNEQFF.

There are a few counts of this clonotype. The chain couples TRBV15 to TRBJ2-7; perhaps TRBD2 as D (5 bases). With 2 bases removed from V and 2 bases from J, the gap between germline ends came to 10 bases. This CDR3 spans 14 amino acids. Germline CDR1 LNHNV, CDR2 YYDKDF (reference sequence). The chain's CDR3 is CATSRLGMTYEQYF. The DNA for the CDR3 is TGTGCCACCAGCAGACTCGGGATGACCTACGAGCAGTACTTC.

This clonotype has at least ten counts. The V gene is TRBV5-1, the J gene TRBJ2-3; 11 nucleotides align to TRBD2. Germline V lookup: CDR1 SGHRS, CDR2 YFSETQ. With V trimmed by 0 bases and J by 4 bases, 4 bases remained unmatched. The CDR3 consists of 16 residues. CDR3 nucleotides: TGCGCCAGCAGCTTGGTCGGGACTAGCGGTTCAGATACGCAGTATTTT. Protein: CASSLVGTSGSDTQYF. The whole variable domain, filled in from reference TRBV5-1 and TRBJ2-3, reads KAGVTQTPRYLIKTRGQQVTLSCSPISGHRSVSWYQQTPGQGLQFLFEYFSETQRNKGNFPGRFSGRQFSNSRSEMNVSTLELGDSALYLCASSLVGTSGSDTQYFGPGTRLTVL.